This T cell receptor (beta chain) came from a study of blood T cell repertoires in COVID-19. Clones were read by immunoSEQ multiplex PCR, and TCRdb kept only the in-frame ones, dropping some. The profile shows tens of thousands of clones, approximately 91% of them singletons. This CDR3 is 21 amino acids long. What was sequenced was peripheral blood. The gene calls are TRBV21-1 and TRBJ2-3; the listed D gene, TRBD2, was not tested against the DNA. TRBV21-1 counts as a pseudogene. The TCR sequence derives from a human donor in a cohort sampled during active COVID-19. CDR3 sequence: CASSKVTNLGSGSIVPDTQYF. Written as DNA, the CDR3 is TGTGCCAGCAGCAAAGTAACCAACCTCGGGAGCGGGAGCATAGTTCCAGATACGCAGTATTTT.